Shown below are 11 T cell receptor beta chains from a single sample sequenced in a study of blood T cell repertoires in COVID-19 (dated by TCRdb to the early 2020s). The library was obtained by the immunoSEQ multiplex PCR assay. Sourced from immuneACCESS, this table was stored by TCRdb with only in-frame sequences that have V and J called. A share of the clones is absent; for the studies checked, an unresolved V gene accounts for under half, and the remainder has no known explanation. A total of about 110,000 clones appear in this sample, roughly 80% of them only once. Under 25% of the sample comes from the top ten. The sample was peripheral blood. These receptors were obtained from a man between 65 and 85 years old with active or convalescent COVID-19.

The rearrangement uses TRBV18 and TRBJ2-7; D is ambiguous. Germline-derived CDR1 and CDR2 are KGHSH and LQKENI. V lost 3 bases and J 3 bases, leaving 9 bases between the germline ends. The CDR3 runs to 13 residues. CDR3 DNA: TGTGCCAGCTCACCCGCAGGTAACTACGAGCAGTACTTC. This codes for CASSPAGNYEQYF.

This chain joins TRBV30 and TRBJ2-7; D uncertain. V was clipped by 0 bases and J by 0 bases, with 3 bases between them. The length of the CDR3 is 12 residues. CDR1 is GTSNPN, CDR2 SVGIG, per germline (reference sequence). CDR3 DNA: TGTGCCTGGAGTGTTAGCTCCTACGAGCAGTACTTC. Amino acid sequence: CAWSVSSYEQYF.

This chain uses TRBV12-3 or TRBV12-4 with TRBJ2-3; D might be TRBD2 (6 bases). V lost 2 bases and J lost 10, with 10 bases in between. This CDR3 has 12 amino acids. The CDR3 protein is CASSLSPGAQYF. CDR3 nucleotide sequence: TGTGCCAGCAGTTTAAGCCCGGGGGCGCAGTATTTT.

This sequence joins TRBV30 and TRBJ1-1, with D unclear. The V gene's germline CDR1 is GTSNPN and CDR2 SVGIG (reference sequence). This CDR3 is built from 12 residues. Deletions cut 2 bases from V and 5 bases from J, with 9 bases between. The CDR3 sequence is CAWSLTVTEAFF. The CDR3 DNA follows: TGTGCCTGGAGTTTAACAGTAACTGAAGCTTTCTTT.

The chain has TRBV5-5 and TRBJ1-2, with D unclear. Trimming stripped 2 bases from V and 8 bases from J, with 13 bases between. CDR1 is SGHKS, CDR2 YYEKEE, per germline (reference sequence). The CDR3 is 13 residues long. The CDR3 loop reads CASSFLIGEGYTF. In DNA form, the CDR3 reads TGTGCCAGCAGCTTCCTGATCGGAGAAGGCTACACCTTC.

This clone was seen once. This chain uses TRBV9 with TRBJ2-2; 7 bases align to TRBD1. CDR3 length: 16 amino acids. After removal of 2 bases from V and 3 bases from J, the junction contained 7 bases not matched to a gene. Germline CDR1 is SGDLS and CDR2 is YYNGEE. CDR3 nucleotide sequence: TGTGCCAGCAGCGTTCTCGGTACAGGGGACACCGGGGAGCTGTTTTTT. It translates to CASSVLGTGDTGELFF.

This clone was picked up one time. This sequence joins TRBV5-1 and TRBJ2-3, with 9 bases lining up with TRBD2. CDR1 SGHRS and CDR2 YFSETQ come from the germline V gene. Trimming at V came to 1 base and at J to 0 bases, leaving 0 bases not matched to a gene. The CDR3 is 15 residues long. The CDR3 spells CASSLTSGSTDTQYF. CDR3 nucleotides: TGCGCCAGCAGCTTGACTAGCGGGAGCACAGATACGCAGTATTTT.

This clone showed up just a few times. The V call is TRBV19, the J call TRBJ1-3; D gene ambiguous. This CDR3 has 15 residues. V shed 1 base and J shed 0 bases, with 7 bases lying between them. In germline, CDR1 is LNHDA, CDR2 SQIVND (reference sequence). The DNA of the CDR3 is TGTGCCAGTAGTATAGGAGGCAGCTCTGGAAACACCATATATTTT. Its protein product is CASSIGGSSGNTIYF.

The table lists this clone with a count of one. The chain employs TRBV30 and TRBJ2-2; TRBD2 matches 10 bases. There are 15 residues in the CDR3. Germline trimming cut 4 bases from V and 7 bases from J; bases unmatched to any gene: 9. Germline V lookup: CDR1 GTSNPN, CDR2 SVGIG (reference sequence). CDR3 in amino acids: CAWIPERGGIGELFF. The CDR3 nucleotides read TGTGCCTGGATTCCGGAGCGGGGGGGCATCGGGGAGCTGTTTTTT.

V usage is TRBV28 and J usage is TRBJ2-5, with a tentative D call TRBD1 (6 bases). This CDR3 comprises 12 residues. CDR1 MDHEN and CDR2 SYDVKM come from the germline V gene. The V and J ends lost 7 bases and 3 bases respectively, with 9 bases between them. CDR3 nucleotides: TGTGCCAGCAATCACAGGGAAGAGACCCAGTACTTC. Its protein product is CASNHREETQYF. Combining the CDR3 with reference TRBV28 and TRBJ2-5 gives the whole variable domain DVKVTQSSRYLVKRTGEKVFLECVQDMDHENMFWYRQDPGLGLRLIYFSYDVKMKEKGDIPEGYSVSREKKERFSLILESASTNQTSMYLCASNHREETQYFGPGTRLLVL.

Only a few counts were recorded for this clone. The chain is built from TRBV7-2 and TRBJ1-5; D gene ambiguous. Germline V gene lookup returns CDR1 SGHTA and CDR2 FQGNSA. The CDR3 length is 13 residues. Trimming pared 1 base from V and 7 bases from J, leaving 8 bases between. The CDR3 DNA sequence: TGTGCCAGCAGCTTAGTGGAGGGACAGCCCCAGCATTTT. This sequence encodes CASSLVEGQPQHF.